What follows are 23 T cell receptor beta chains derived from one specimen sequenced in a study of monozygotic twins with inflammatory bowel disease. No DNA is given; TCRdb re-called the 5' RACE reads and lists each CDR3 protein once. Here the sample table reports 300,000 to 400,000 distinct CDR3 sequences. Sequenced sample: blood. The origin of the receptors is a human donor with ulcerative colitis or Crohn's disease, or a healthy co-twin of an affected twin (not recorded which).

The chain joins TRBV29-1 to TRBJ2-5; TCRdb's assignment of TRBD2 cannot be checked, as there is no DNA. The CDR3 is 15 residues long. Germline V gives CDR1 SQVTM, CDR2 ANQGSEA. The CDR3 sequence: CSVDGVGRFQETQYF.

The rearrangement joins TRBV7-9 to TRBJ2-2; the TCRdb D gene call, TRBD1, has no DNA to confirm it. The germline V gene has CDR1 SEHNR and CDR2 FQNEAQ (reference sequence). The CDR3 runs 16 residues. The CDR3: CAIRISGGENTGELFF.

This chain links TRBV4-2 with TRBJ1-5; with no DNA, the TCRdb D assignment of TRBD1 cannot be verified. The CDR3 spans 14 residues. CDR1 is LGHNA and CDR2 is YNFKEQ in the germline V gene. The chain's CDR3 is CASSPDRLNQPQHF.

CDR3 sequence reads: CASSLIADEQFF. The chain carries TRBV7-3 and TRBJ2-1; TCRdb's assignment of TRBD2 cannot be checked, as there is no DNA. Germline assignment: CDR1 SGHTA and CDR2 FQGTGA. This CDR3 is 12 amino acids long.

V and J are TRBV13 and TRBJ2-3; TCRdb proposes TRBD1, but this gene call is untestable without DNA. Germline assignment: CDR1 PRHDT and CDR2 FYEKMQ (reference sequence). The CDR3 length is 17 residues. This CDR3 reads CASSLGPGAPSTDTQYF.

The V call is TRBV6-2 or TRBV6-3, the J call TRBJ2-7; TCRdb proposes TRBD1, but this gene call is untestable without DNA. The germline V gene has CDR1 MNHEY and CDR2 SVGEGT. The CDR3 totals 19 residues. The CDR3 spells CASSPRPGTGLPLRWGQYF.

The V gene is TRBV14, the J gene TRBJ1-1. The CDR3 length is 16 residues. In germline, CDR1 is SGHDN, CDR2 FVKESK. The CDR3 reads CASSQDWGYLNTEAFF.

The genes are TRBV7-2 and TRBJ2-5; the D gene TCRdb calls, TRBD1, cannot be checked with no DNA. Germline V CDR1 and CDR2: SGHTA, FQGNSA. This CDR3 contains 13 residues. The CDR3 loop reads CASSFRAEETQYF.

The chain is built from TRBV4-3 and TRBJ1-2; there is no DNA to check the TCRdb D call of TRBD1. The germline CDR1 and CDR2 sequences are LGHNA and YSLEER. The CDR3 runs 16 residues. CDR3 protein: CASSLGYRGINYGYTF.

The chain joins TRBV6-5 to TRBJ2-7; the D gene TCRdb calls, TRBD1, cannot be checked with no DNA. Germline loops: CDR1 MNHEY, CDR2 SVGAGI. The CDR3 is 16 amino acids. The CDR3 protein is CASSYLGQGAVYEQYF.

This CDR3 is CATSDSGTGRYNEQFF. The chain is built from TRBV24-1 and TRBJ2-1; the D call of TRBD1 rests on TCRdb alone, since no DNA is present to check it. CDR3 length: 16 residues. CDR1 and CDR2 (germline): KGHDR, SFDVKD.

The chain has TRBV15 and TRBJ2-5. This CDR3 spans 12 amino acids. Germline-derived CDR1 and CDR2 are LNHNV and YYDKDF (reference sequence). The CDR3 sequence: CATSRDWETQYF.

The chain joins TRBV12-3 or TRBV12-4 to TRBJ1-3. This CDR3 has 14 residues. CDR3 in amino acids: CASSFRTAGNTIYF.

The chain joins TRBV20-1 to TRBJ2-5; TCRdb reports TRBD2, a call that lacks DNA to check it against. This CDR3 is built from 13 residues. The germline V gene encodes CDR1 DFQATT and CDR2 SNEGSKA (reference sequence). This chain's CDR3 is CSANAGTVETQYF.

This chain uses TRBV7-2 with TRBJ2-1; TCRdb's D gene call, TRBD1, goes unchecked for lack of DNA. Looked up from germline, CDR1 is SGHTA and CDR2 is FQGNSA. The CDR3 length is 13 residues. The CDR3 is CASSLNRGGEQFF.

The V gene is TRBV27, the J gene TRBJ1-4; TCRdb's assignment of TRBD1 cannot be checked, as there is no DNA. The CDR3 consists of 14 residues. CDR1 is MNHEY, CDR2 SMNVEV, per germline (reference sequence). The CDR3 sequence is CASSWDRDVEKLFF.

This sequence joins TRBV5-5 and TRBJ2-5; TCRdb's D call of TRBD1 is untestable without DNA. CDR1 and CDR2 (germline): SGHKS, YYEKEE (reference sequence). This CDR3 is 15 amino acids long. The CDR3 protein is CASSVYGTEQETQYF.

The chain uses TRBV9 and TRBJ2-7. The CDR3 has 13 residues. In germline, CDR1 is SGDLS, CDR2 YYNGEE. CDR3 residues: CASSVGLQNEQYF.

The chain joins TRBV6-2 or TRBV6-3 to TRBJ2-3; TCRdb proposes TRBD1, but this gene call is untestable without DNA. CDR3 size: 15 residues. Germline-derived CDR1 and CDR2 are MNHEY and SVGEGT. This CDR3 reads CASFHRDGGTDTQYF.

The CDR3 spells CASSLGGGKQETQYF. The rearrangement links TRBV5-1 to TRBJ2-5; checking the TCRdb D call of TRBD2 is not possible without DNA. CDR1 is SGHRS, CDR2 YFSETQ, per germline. This CDR3 has 15 amino acids.

This chain connects TRBV5-1 to TRBJ1-2; TCRdb outputs TRBD1, but without DNA this stays unchecked. CDR1 SGHRS and CDR2 YFSETQ come from the germline V gene. The CDR3 sequence is 14 residues long. The CDR3 sequence: CASSLKPQGAGYTF.

V and J are TRBV12-3 or TRBV12-4 and TRBJ2-7; TCRdb calls TRBD1, which cannot be checked without DNA. There are 14 residues in the CDR3. The CDR3: CASSLDRRDYEQYF.

The chain employs TRBV6-5 and TRBJ2-7. The CDR3 length is 15 residues. Per the germline V gene, CDR1 is MNHEY and CDR2 is SVGAGI. The chain's CDR3 is CASSYSSSGPYEQYF.